Presented here are 32 T cell receptor beta chains from one specimen sequenced in a study of blood T cell repertoires in COVID-19. The method was immunoSEQ multiplex PCR; TCRdb's version includes in-frame clones alone and lacks a portion of them. The sample holds a few hundred thousand clones, 70% to 85% seen once. Sequenced: peripheral blood. Source of these receptors: a woman at least 80 years old with acute or convalescent COVID-19.

This clone has only one observation. This rearrangement joins TRBV5-1 to TRBJ1-1, with a tentative D call TRBD1 (6 bases). V gave up 4 bases and J gave up 0 bases, with 16 bases separating them. The CDR3 spans 16 residues. Germline V lookup: CDR1 SGHRS, CDR2 YFSETQ. CDR3 sequence: CASSQKAGTLNTEAFF. For the CDR3, the DNA is TGCGCCAGCAGCCAAAAAGCCGGGACACTGAACACTGAAGCTTTCTTT.

The V and J genes are TRBV9 and TRBJ2-1, with 12 bases lining up with TRBD2. Germline V gene data show CDR1 as SGDLS and CDR2 as YYNGEE. There are 17 residues in the CDR3. J gave up 9 bases and V 4 bases, and 14 bases lay outside the gene matches. CDR3 loop: CASSPRTGLAGGREQFF. The CDR3 coding sequence is TGTGCCAGCAGCCCCCGAACGGGGCTAGCGGGGGGGCGTGAGCAGTTCTTC.

This sequence joins TRBV18 and TRBJ2-4; tentatively, D is TRBD2 (5 bases). The CDR3 has 14 residues. Trimming stripped 6 bases from V and 1 base from J, with 10 bases between. The germline V gene has CDR1 KGHSH and CDR2 LQKENI. The CDR3 region is CASSLAGAKNIQYF. The CDR3, as DNA: TGTGCCAGCTCGCTGGCGGGTGCCAAAAACATTCAGTACTTC.

This clone was seen just once. The rearrangement links TRBV6-5 to TRBJ1-3, with D possibly matching TRBD1 (6 bases). CDR3 size: 16 residues. Germline CDR1 and CDR2: MNHEY and SVGAGI. Trimming cost V 0 bases and J 0 bases, with 9 bases left between them. DNA for the CDR3: TGTGCCAGCAGTTACTCAAACAGGGTCTCTGGAAACACCATATATTTT. Its protein product is CASSYSNRVSGNTIYF.

This chain joins TRBV11-1 and TRBJ1-1, with D unresolved. Germline CDR1 and CDR2: SGHAT and FQDESV (reference sequence). The CDR3 consists of 14 residues. With 6 bases removed from V and 4 bases from J, the gap between germline ends came to 15 bases. Here the CDR3 DNA reads TGTGCCAGCAGAGACCGGAGGGATCTCACTGAAGCTTTCTTT. Protein product: CASRDRRDLTEAFF.

A few counts support this clone. The genes are TRBV5-1 and TRBJ2-7; D uncertain. V lost 4 bases to trimming and J lost 0 bases, with 11 bases between them. Germline V lookup: CDR1 SGHRS, CDR2 YFSETQ. The CDR3 has 14 residues. The CDR3 DNA reads as TGCGCCAGCAGCCAGACCTCTAGCTCCTACGAGCAGTACTTC. Translation: CASSQTSSSYEQYF.

This clone has ten or more counts. This rearrangement joins TRBV11-3 to TRBJ2-3, with TRBD1 matching 8 bases. The germline gives CDR1 SGHNT, CDR2 YENEEA. This CDR3 has 14 residues. Losses at the gene ends were 3 bases for V and 5 bases for J; bases not matched to a gene: 4. DNA for the CDR3: TGTGCCAGCAGCTTGGACACAGGGGGAGATACGCAGTATTTT. Translating gives CASSLDTGGDTQYF.

For the CDR3, the DNA is TGTGCCAGCAGCCAAGTACAGGGGGCTTTCGGCTATGGCTACACCTTC. Translation gives CASSQVQGAFGYGYTF. The chain uses TRBV3-1 (or the pseudogene TRBV3-2) and TRBJ1-2; 9 nucleotides align to TRBD1. The CDR3 sequence is 16 residues long. Germline CDR1 is LGHDT and CDR2 is YNNKEL (reference sequence). V lost 1 base and J lost 4; bases outside the gene matches: 7.

V and J are TRBV25-1 and TRBJ1-6, with D possibly matching TRBD1 (6 bases). V lost 6 bases, J lost 7 bases, and 7 bases lay in between. Germline values: CDR1 MGHDK, CDR2 SYGVNS. The CDR3 covers 12 residues. In DNA form, the CDR3 reads TGTGCCAGCAGAGGACAGAATTCACCCCTCCACTTT. Residues: CASRGQNSPLHF.

The CDR3 loop is CASSERDRAYNEQFF. The CDR3 coding sequence is TGTGCCAGCAGTGAGAGGGACAGGGCCTACAATGAGCAGTTCTTC. The gene calls are TRBV6-1 and TRBJ2-1, with 9 bases fitting TRBD1. With V trimmed by 3 bases and J by 2 bases, 2 bases remained unmatched. Germline V lookup: CDR1 MNHNS, CDR2 SASEGT. There are 15 residues in the CDR3.

V usage is TRBV9 and J usage is TRBJ2-3; 11 bases line up with TRBD1. This CDR3 is built from 17 residues. V was pared by 1 base and J by 4 bases, with 8 bases of the junction left unmatched. Germline V gene data show CDR1 as SGDLS and CDR2 as YYNGEE. In DNA, the CDR3 is TGTGCCAGCAGCGTAAAGCCCGGGACAGGGGGGGCAGATACGCAGTATTTT. Encoded protein: CASSVKPGTGGADTQYF.

The rearrangement links TRBV5-1 to TRBJ2-7; TRBD2 matches at 9 bases. Germline CDR1 is SGHRS and CDR2 is YFSETQ. V was clipped by 4 bases and J by 7 bases; unmatched bases: 12. CDR3 length equals 15 residues. For the CDR3, the DNA is TGCGCCAGCAGCGTCGGTAGCGGGAGTGTCAGGGAGCAGTACTTC. This encodes CASSVGSGSVREQYF.

The chain employs TRBV6-5 and TRBJ1-5; D gene unclear. Germline V gene data show CDR1 as MNHEY and CDR2 as SVGAGI. V was pared by 5 bases and J by 3 bases, with 11 bases between. The CDR3 loop spans 14 amino acids. The CDR3 sequence is CASSRSPNNQPQHF. The CDR3 region has the DNA TGTGCCAGCAGTCGGTCCCCGAACAATCAGCCCCAGCATTTT.

The chain has TRBV4-2 and TRBJ2-2; D perhaps matches TRBD2 (5 bases). The CDR3 runs to 17 residues. The V gene's germline CDR1 is LGHNA and CDR2 YNFKEQ. The ends were cut back, 0 bases at V and 3 bases at J, with 14 bases in the middle. CDR3 in DNA: TGTGCCAGCAGCCAAGAAGTCCGGGGTAGGGACACCGGGGAGCTGTTTTTT. Its translation: CASSQEVRGRDTGELFF.

V and J are TRBV4-1 and TRBJ2-4; 12 bases align to TRBD2. The CDR3 length is 17 residues. Germline values: CDR1 MGHRA, CDR2 YSYEKL. With V trimmed by 1 base and J by 5 bases, 6 bases remained unmatched. In DNA form, the CDR3 reads TGCGCCAGCAGCCAAGGGCCGGCTAGCGGGGGGGAAAACATTCAGTACTTC. Its translation is CASSQGPASGGENIQYF.

The chain employs TRBV19 and TRBJ1-2; 11 bases line up with TRBD1. This CDR3 is built from 14 residues. The V segment lost 3 bases and the J segment 8 bases; nucleotides outside the gene matches: 5. Germline lookup yields CDR1 LNHDA and CDR2 SQIVND (reference sequence). CDR3 coding DNA: TGTGCCAGTAGTATCGGACAGGGGGCTGAAGGCTACACCTTC. Protein sequence: CASSIGQGAEGYTF.

The chain uses TRBV3-1 (or the pseudogene TRBV3-2) and TRBJ1-1; D is ambiguous. Per the germline V gene, CDR1 is LGHDT and CDR2 is YNNKEL (reference sequence). Trimming took 4 bases from V and 8 from J, leaving 11 bases between them. The CDR3 runs 12 residues. CDR3 nucleotides: TGTGCCAGCAGCCTTAAGACCGGGGAAGCTTTCTTT. Protein sequence: CASSLKTGEAFF.

J is TRBJ2-7 and V is TRBV18; 8 positions match TRBD1. The germline gives CDR1 KGHSH, CDR2 LQKENI. Trimming cost V 1 base and J 3 bases; bases outside gene matches: 5. CDR3 size: 15 residues. The CDR3 loop reads CASSPQQGDVYEQYF. As DNA, the CDR3 is TGTGCCAGCTCACCACAACAGGGGGACGTCTACGAGCAGTACTTC.

This clone was recorded once. This sequence joins TRBV2 and TRBJ2-7, with 8 bases matching TRBD2. CDR3 length equals 13 residues. Per germline, CDR1 SNHLY and CDR2 FYNNEI. Trimming took 7 bases from V and 7 from J; bases not matched to a gene: 9. The CDR3 nucleotides are TGTGCCAGCAAACGATCCCGGGAGGGGGAGCAGTACTTC. Residues: CASKRSREGEQYF.

V and J are TRBV7-9 and TRBJ2-3; D might be TRBD1 (5 bases). The germline V gene has CDR1 SEHNR and CDR2 FQNEAQ (reference sequence). The CDR3 has 14 residues. V gave up 2 bases and J gave up 1 base, with 7 bases separating them. The CDR3 region is CASSLQGRTDTQYF. CDR3 in DNA: TGTGCCAGCAGCTTACAGGGCCGCACAGATACGCAGTATTTT.

This sequence joins TRBV19 and TRBJ2-1; weak D call: TRBD2 (6 bases). Germline V lookup: CDR1 LNHDA, CDR2 SQIVND (reference sequence). The ends were cut back, 0 bases at V and 9 bases at J, with 12 bases in the middle. The CDR3 length is 14 residues. The chain's CDR3 is CASSIDRRGTEQFF. The CDR3 nucleotides are TGTGCCAGTAGTATAGATCGTCGGGGGACTGAGCAGTTCTTC.

V and J are TRBV6-1 and TRBJ2-3; D is unresolved. Trimming took off 2 bases at V and 2 bases at J, with 8 bases between the two ends. The CDR3 sequence is 14 residues long. Germline lookup yields CDR1 MNHNS and CDR2 SASEGT. The CDR3 DNA is TGTGCCAGCAGTGAATCCTTACTCACAGATACGCAGTATTTT. Translation: CASSESLLTDTQYF.

The J gene is TRBJ2-7, the V gene TRBV18; TRBD1 matches 7 bases. Germline V gene sequence: CDR1 KGHSH, CDR2 LQKENI. V shed 3 bases and J 0 bases; nucleotides not matched to a gene: 2. The CDR3 is made up of 14 amino acids. CDR3 protein: CASSPDRSSYEQYF. The CDR3 DNA follows: TGTGCCAGCTCACCGGACAGGAGCTCCTACGAGCAGTACTTC.

This clone showed up just a few times. The rearrangement links TRBV7-9 to TRBJ1-6, with a weak D call TRBD1 (5 bases). The V gene's germline CDR1 is SEHNR and CDR2 FQNEAQ (reference sequence). The CDR3 totals 14 residues. The V end lost 5 bases, the J end lost 10 bases, and 15 bases lay between the germline ends. The CDR3 protein is CASSATGLGSPLHF. The CDR3 coding sequence is TGTGCCAGCAGCGCAACAGGTCTTGGCTCACCCCTCCACTTT.

This clone was detected only a few times. The chain couples TRBV6-5 to TRBJ2-1, with a tentative D call TRBD1 (5 bases). Trimming removed 6 bases at V and 5 bases at J, with 11 bases between. CDR1 and CDR2 (germline): MNHEY, SVGAGI. This CDR3 is 13 amino acids long. In nucleotides, the CDR3 is TGTGCCAGCAGGCAGACAGCTAACAATGAGCAGTTCTTC. This gives the protein CASRQTANNEQFF.

The genes are TRBV5-4 and TRBJ2-2; 8 positions match TRBD2. V shed 1 base, J shed 6 bases, and the junction held 2 bases outside the gene matches. From germline, CDR1 is SGHNT and CDR2 YYREEE (reference sequence). This CDR3 has 14 amino acids. CDR3 residues: CASSLTGGPGELFF. CDR3 nucleotides: TGTGCCAGCAGCTTGACGGGAGGGCCCGGGGAGCTGTTTTTT.

This rearrangement joins TRBV15 to TRBJ2-3; TRBD2 matches 11 bases. From germline, CDR1 is LNHNV and CDR2 YYDKDF (reference sequence). With V trimmed by 5 bases and J by 6 bases, 10 bases remained unmatched. The CDR3 runs 16 residues. CDR3 nucleotide sequence: TGTGCCACCAGCCACTCGCTAGCGGGAGGAGTGGATACGCAGTATTTT. Protein sequence: CATSHSLAGGVDTQYF.

The chain couples TRBV19 to TRBJ1-1; D may be TRBD1 (6 bases). Trimming removed 0 bases at V and 1 base at J, with 9 bases between. The CDR3 extends over 15 amino acids. Per germline, CDR1 LNHDA and CDR2 SQIVND (reference sequence). The CDR3 sequence: CASSIDHRANTEAFF. As DNA, the CDR3 is TGTGCCAGTAGTATAGATCACAGGGCGAACACTGAAGCTTTCTTT.

This chain uses TRBV5-1 with TRBJ2-3; D perhaps matches TRBD1 (5 bases). V lost 1 base to trimming and J lost 6 bases, with 21 bases between them. CDR3 length: 17 amino acids. Germline CDR1 and CDR2: SGHRS and YFSETQ. The CDR3 reads CASSLYKGRDLSDTQYF. CDR3 in DNA: TGCGCCAGCAGCTTGTATAAGGGGCGCGATTTGTCGGATACGCAGTATTTT.

J is TRBJ1-3 and V is TRBV7-8, with 7 positions matching TRBD1. V was clipped by 4 bases and J by 5 bases; unmatched bases: 14. This CDR3 has 17 residues. In germline, CDR1 is SGHVS, CDR2 FQNEAQ. CDR3 DNA sequence: TGTGCCAGCAGCTACGCAGAGGCTTCAGGGGGACGAAACACCATATATTTT. Its protein is CASSYAEASGGRNTIYF.

This clone was observed at least ten times. This rearrangement joins TRBV4-1 to TRBJ2-4, with unresolved D. CDR1 and CDR2 from the germline V gene are MGHRA and YSYEKL. The CDR3 runs 17 residues. Trimming removed 4 bases from V and 1 base from J, with 17 bases in between. The CDR3 region has the DNA TGCGCCAGCAGCCTGCTACCACCGTTTAGCGCCAAAAACATTCAGTACTTC. Amino acids: CASSLLPPFSAKNIQYF.

CDR3 region: CSASLGSNTDTQYF. CDR3 coding DNA: TGCAGTGCTAGTCTCGGGAGTAACACAGATACGCAGTATTTT. V and J are TRBV20-1 and TRBJ2-3; perhaps TRBD2 as D (6 bases). This CDR3 has 14 amino acids. The V end lost 3 bases, the J end lost 2 bases, and 12 bases lay between the germline ends. The V gene's germline CDR1 is DFQATT and CDR2 SNEGSKA (reference sequence).